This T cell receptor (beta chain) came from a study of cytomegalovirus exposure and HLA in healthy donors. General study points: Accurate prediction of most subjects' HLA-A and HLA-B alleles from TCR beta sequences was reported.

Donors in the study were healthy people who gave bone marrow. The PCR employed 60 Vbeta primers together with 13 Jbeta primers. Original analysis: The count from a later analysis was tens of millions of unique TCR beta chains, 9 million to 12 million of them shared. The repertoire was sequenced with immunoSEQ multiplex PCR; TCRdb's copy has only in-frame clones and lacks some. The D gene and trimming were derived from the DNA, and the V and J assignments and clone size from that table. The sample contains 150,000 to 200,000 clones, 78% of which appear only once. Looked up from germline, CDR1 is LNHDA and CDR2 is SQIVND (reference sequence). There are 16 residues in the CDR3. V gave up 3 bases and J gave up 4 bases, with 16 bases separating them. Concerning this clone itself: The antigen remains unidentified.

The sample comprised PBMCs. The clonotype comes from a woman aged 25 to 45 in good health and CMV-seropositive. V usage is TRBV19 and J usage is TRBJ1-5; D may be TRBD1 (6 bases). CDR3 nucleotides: TGTGCCAGTAGTATTTACCCCGGACAGCCTAATCAGCCCCAGCATTTT. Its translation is CASSIYPGQPNQPQHF. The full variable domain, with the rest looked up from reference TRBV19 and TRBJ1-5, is DGGITQSPKYLFRKEGQNVTLSCEQNLNHDAMYWYRQDPGQGLRLIYYSQIVNDFQKGDIAEGYSVSREKKESFPLTVTSAQKNPTAFYLCASSIYPGQPNQPQHFGDGTRLSIL.